Below, 19 T cell receptor beta chains from the same sample are listed, as sequenced in a study of cytomegalovirus exposure and HLA in healthy donors. The PCR used 60 Vbeta and 13 Jbeta primers. Data came from immunoSEQ multiplex PCR; TCRdb stores just in-frame clones and leaves some out. The sample has some 150,000 clones; 82% are singletons. The sequenced sample consisted of PBMCs. These receptors were taken from a man aged 18 to 30 in good health and CMV-seropositive.

The rearrangement links TRBV6-1 to TRBJ2-3; 9 positions match TRBD2. CDR3 length: 16 residues. The germline V gene has CDR1 MNHNS and CDR2 SASEGT. Trimming cost V 4 bases and J 2 bases; bases outside gene matches: 7. The CDR3, as DNA: TGTGCCAGCAGTGGAGGGACTAGCCGACTCACAGATACGCAGTATTTT. As protein: CASSGGTSRLTDTQYF.

CDR3 in amino acids: CASSQDPDNTGELFF. The CDR3 coding sequence is TGTGCCAGCAGCCAAGATCCAGATAACACCGGGGAGCTGTTTTTT. This chain connects TRBV4-2 to TRBJ2-2; no firm D call. CDR1 is LGHNA and CDR2 is YNFKEQ in the germline V gene. The CDR3 totals 15 residues. V lost 0 bases and J 2 bases, leaving 7 bases between the germline ends.

The chain combines TRBV5-4 with TRBJ2-7; 8 nucleotides align to TRBD1. The CDR3 is 15 residues long. The V segment lost 4 bases and the J segment 2 bases; nucleotides outside the gene matches: 8. Germline lookup yields CDR1 SGHNT and CDR2 YYREEE (reference sequence). The CDR3 DNA is TGTGCCAGCAGCCCTTTCGGGACAGGTACCTACGAGCAGTACTTC. Translating gives CASSPFGTGTYEQYF.

This clone occurred once. CDR3 region: CASSYREAGGQFF. CDR3 in DNA: TGTGCCAGCAGCTACCGGGAGGCCGGAGGGCAGTTCTTC. The chain joins TRBV7-9 to TRBJ2-1; TRBD2 aligns across 7 bases. The V and J ends lost 4 bases and 12 bases, in that order; junction bases with no gene match: 9. Germline V lookup: CDR1 SEHNR, CDR2 FQNEAQ (reference sequence). The CDR3 runs 13 residues.

Concerning this clone: The junction and the germline gene differ at one end; a read error may be behind it. The genes are TRBV28 and TRBJ2-7; a weak D match, TRBD1 (6 bases). Looked up from germline, CDR1 is MDHEN and CDR2 is SYDVKM. The CDR3 sequence is 12 residues long. The CDR3 DNA sequence: TGTGCCAGCAGTATACTAAACAGGGCCCTGAACTTC. It specifies CASSILNRALNF.

This sequence joins TRBV4-1 and TRBJ2-5; D is perhaps TRBD1 (6 bases). V gave up 4 bases and J gave up 3 bases, with 12 bases separating them. Per the germline V gene, CDR1 is MGHRA and CDR2 is YSYEKL. The CDR3 length is 14 residues. The CDR3 is CASSPGTPEETQYF. The CDR3 nucleotides read TGCGCCAGCAGCCCGGGGACACCGGAAGAGACCCAGTACTTC.

This chain links TRBV10-3 with TRBJ2-3; D unclear. Germline loops: CDR1 ENHRY, CDR2 SYGVKD. The CDR3 runs to 14 residues. V lost 6 bases, J lost 4 bases, and 14 bases lay in between. The CDR3: CAISGVIFSDTQYF. The CDR3 nucleotides are TGTGCCATCAGCGGTGTAATATTCTCAGATACGCAGTATTTT.

V usage is TRBV25-1 and J usage is TRBJ1-6, with D maybe TRBD1 (6 bases). The V end lost 2 bases, the J end lost 11 bases, and 13 bases lay between the germline ends. The CDR3 contains 14 residues. Germline values: CDR1 MGHDK, CDR2 SYGVNS. The CDR3 DNA reads TGTGCCAGCAGTGAAACAGGGCCATACCCACCCCTCCACTTT. This sequence encodes CASSETGPYPPLHF.

This chain uses TRBV18 with TRBJ2-2; D not certain. Germline V gene sequence: CDR1 KGHSH, CDR2 LQKENI. V lost 3 bases, J lost 1 base, and 6 bases lay in between. This CDR3 comprises 14 residues. CDR3 loop: CASSPSQNTGELFF. The CDR3 DNA reads TGTGCCAGCTCACCGAGCCAGAACACCGGGGAGCTGTTTTTT.

The V gene is TRBV19, the J gene TRBJ2-3, with TRBD1 identical over 9 bases. There are 15 residues in the CDR3. Germline values: CDR1 LNHDA, CDR2 SQIVND (reference sequence). The V gene end was trimmed by 3 bases and the J gene end by 3 bases; junction bases not matched to a gene: 4. The CDR3 DNA reads TGTGCCAGTAGTATGTATGGACAGGGGACAGATACGCAGTATTTT. As protein: CASSMYGQGTDTQYF.

V and J are TRBV5-6 and TRBJ2-7, with 13 bases that match TRBD2. The CDR3 consists of 17 residues. Germline V gene sequence: CDR1 SGHDT, CDR2 YYEEEE. V was pared by 0 bases and J by 5 bases, with 8 bases of the junction left unmatched. The CDR3, as DNA: TGTGCCAGCAGCTTGGTCAAACTAGCGGGAGGGTTGCACGAGCAGTACTTC. Translated: CASSLVKLAGGLHEQYF. Drawing the rest from reference TRBV5-6 and TRBJ2-7, the complete variable domain is DAGVTQSPTHLIKTRGQQVTLRCSPKSGHDTVSWYQQALGQGPQFIFQYYEEEERQRGNFPDRFSGHQFPNYSSELNVNALLLGDSALYLCASSLVKLAGGLHEQYFGPGTRLTVT.

The rearrangement links TRBV7-2 to TRBJ2-5; 9 nucleotides agree with TRBD2. CDR1 is SGHTA and CDR2 is FQGNSA in the germline V gene. The junction had 4 bases not matched to a gene; V was cut back by 5 bases and J by 3 bases. This CDR3 comprises 14 residues. CDR3 loop: CASSPRLAEETQYF. The CDR3 DNA is TGTGCCAGCAGCCCCCGACTAGCGGAAGAGACCCAGTACTTC.

The rearrangement links TRBV27 to TRBJ2-7; D is undetermined. Germline values: CDR1 MNHEY, CDR2 SMNVEV (reference sequence). The V gene lost 2 bases and the J gene lost 2 bases, with 10 bases spanning the gap. CDR3 length: 14 amino acids. The CDR3 DNA follows: TGTGCCAGCAGTTTAGGCGCGGCCGCCTACGAGCAGTACTTC. Residues: CASSLGAAAYEQYF.

The V call is TRBV28, the J call TRBJ2-1; D perhaps matches TRBD2 (6 bases). Trimming shortened V by 6 bases and J by 0 bases, and 15 bases separated the two germline ends. The germline CDR1 and CDR2 sequences are MDHEN and SYDVKM. The CDR3 spans 16 residues. CDR3 DNA sequence: TGTGCCAGCAGACCACCTGGGGGGAGCTCCTACAATGAGCAGTTCTTC. It codes for CASRPPGGSSYNEQFF.

The V gene is TRBV6-1, the J gene TRBJ2-3; no firm D call. Trimming removed 4 bases from V and 0 bases from J, with 8 bases in between. The CDR3 is 14 residues long. Germline CDR1 reads MNHNS; CDR2 reads SASEGT. CDR3 DNA sequence: TGTGCCAGCAGTGTTTGGCCCAGCACAGATACGCAGTATTTT. It yields the protein CASSVWPSTDTQYF.

The chain employs TRBV7-8 and TRBJ1-2; no clear D. This CDR3 is built from 15 residues. Trimming removed 1 base from V and 7 bases from J, with 16 bases in between. CDR1 and CDR2 from the germline V gene are SGHVS and FQNEAQ. The CDR3 sequence: CASSLVAQTIPGYTF. The CDR3, as DNA: TGTGCCAGCAGCTTAGTTGCCCAGACAATTCCTGGCTACACCTTC.

The rearrangement links TRBV19 to TRBJ2-5, with 7 nucleotides matching TRBD1. The CDR3 extends over 14 amino acids. Germline CDR1 reads LNHDA; CDR2 reads SQIVND (reference sequence). V gave up 5 bases and J gave up 1 base; unmatched junction bases: 4. The chain's CDR3 is CASSAQGVQETQYF. CDR3 coding DNA: TGTGCCAGTAGTGCCCAGGGGGTCCAAGAGACCCAGTACTTC.

The chain has TRBV28 and TRBJ2-7; no firm D call. Germline-derived CDR1 and CDR2 are MDHEN and SYDVKM. CDR3 length: 12 residues. The V end was cut by 6 bases, the J end by 0 bases, with 6 bases between. The CDR3 spells CASRHSSYEQYF. The DNA of the CDR3 is TGTGCCAGCAGGCATAGCTCCTACGAGCAGTACTTC.

The chain couples TRBV27 to TRBJ2-3, with a weak D call TRBD2 (6 bases). Trimming stripped 6 bases from V and 2 bases from J, with 9 bases between. Germline CDR1 MNHEY, CDR2 SMNVEV (reference sequence). The CDR3 spans 13 residues. CDR3 in amino acids: CASRLAFTDTQYF. Written as DNA, the CDR3 is TGTGCCAGCAGACTAGCTTTCACAGATACGCAGTATTTT.